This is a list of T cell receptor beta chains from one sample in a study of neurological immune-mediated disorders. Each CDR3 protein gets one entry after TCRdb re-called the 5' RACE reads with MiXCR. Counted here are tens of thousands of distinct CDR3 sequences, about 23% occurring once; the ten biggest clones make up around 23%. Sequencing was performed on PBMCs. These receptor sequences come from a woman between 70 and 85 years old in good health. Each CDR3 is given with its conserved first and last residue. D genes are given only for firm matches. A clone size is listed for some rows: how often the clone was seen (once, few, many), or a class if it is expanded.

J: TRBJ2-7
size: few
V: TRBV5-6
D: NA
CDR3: CASSPGGGLTYEQYF
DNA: TGTGCCAGCAGCCCCGGAGGAGGGTTAACCTACGAGCAGTACTTC

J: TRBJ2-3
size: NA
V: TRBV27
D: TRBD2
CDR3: CASRIGLAGPVF
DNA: TGTGCCAGCAGGATTGGACTAGCGGGGCCCGTTTTT

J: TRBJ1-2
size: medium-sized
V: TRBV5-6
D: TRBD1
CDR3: CASRFRGDRILYGYTF
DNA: TGTGCCAGCAGGTTCCGGGGGGACAGGATCCTCTATGGCTACACCTTC

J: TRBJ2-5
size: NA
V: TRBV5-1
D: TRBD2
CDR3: CASSLAGAGGPGETQYF
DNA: TGCGCCAGCAGCTTGGCGGGCGCGGGAGGGCCCGGGGAGACCCAGTACTTC

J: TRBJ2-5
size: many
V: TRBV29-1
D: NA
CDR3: CSGLLGRHQGSQYF
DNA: TGCAGCGGCCTCCTGGGACGGCATCAGGGGTCCCAGTACTTC

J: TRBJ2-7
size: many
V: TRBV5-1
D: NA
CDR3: CASSLASTIYEQYF
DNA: TGCGCCAGCAGCTTGGCCTCAACCATATACGAGCAGTACTTC

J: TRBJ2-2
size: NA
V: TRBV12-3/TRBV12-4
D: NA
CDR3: CASSFRTSNTGELFF
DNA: TGTGCCAGCAGTTTTCGGACATCGAACACCGGGGAGCTGTTTTTT

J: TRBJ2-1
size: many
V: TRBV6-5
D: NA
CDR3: CASSGSWNRDNEQFF
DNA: TGTGCCAGCAGTGGTAGCTGGAACCGGGACAATGAGCAGTTCTTC

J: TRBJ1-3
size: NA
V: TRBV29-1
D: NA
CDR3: CSVSGLGNTIYF
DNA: TGCAGCGTAAGTGGGCTTGGAAACACCATATATTTT

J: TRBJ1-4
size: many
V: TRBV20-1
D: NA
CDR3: CVSGTRREKLFF
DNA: TGCGTCTCCGGGACCAGGAGAGAAAAACTGTTTTTT

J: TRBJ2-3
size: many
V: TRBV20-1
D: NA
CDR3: CSARFGGRGDTQYF
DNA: TGCAGTGCTAGATTTGGGGGGCGAGGAGATACGCAGTATTTT

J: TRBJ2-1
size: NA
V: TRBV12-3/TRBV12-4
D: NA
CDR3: CASSRLEAEQFF
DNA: TGTGCCAGCAGTCGACTAGAAGCTGAGCAGTTCTTC

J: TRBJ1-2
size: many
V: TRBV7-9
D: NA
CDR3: CASSLVGQIYGYTF
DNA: TGTGCCAGCAGCTTAGTTGGACAGATATATGGCTACACCTTC

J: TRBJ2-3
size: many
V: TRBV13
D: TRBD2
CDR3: CASSPTQGLASTDTQYF
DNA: TGTGCCAGCAGCCCAACCCAGGGACTAGCTAGCACAGATACGCAGTATTTT

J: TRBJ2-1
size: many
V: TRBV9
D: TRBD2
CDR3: CASSVGLAEKNEQFF
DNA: TGTGCCAGCAGCGTTGGTCTAGCGGAGAAAAATGAGCAGTTCTTC

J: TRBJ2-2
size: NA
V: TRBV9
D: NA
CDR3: CASSVPRLANTGELFF
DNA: TGTGCCAGCAGCGTCCCCAGGCTAGCGAACACCGGGGAGCTGTTTTTT

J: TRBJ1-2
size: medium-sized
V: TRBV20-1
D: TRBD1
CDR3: CSKAGGNYGYTF
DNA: TGCAGTAAAGCAGGGGGAAACTATGGCTACACCTTC

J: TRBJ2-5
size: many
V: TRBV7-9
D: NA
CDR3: CASSPPQGTQETQYF
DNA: TGTGCCAGCAGCCCACCCCAGGGGACCCAAGAGACCCAGTACTTC

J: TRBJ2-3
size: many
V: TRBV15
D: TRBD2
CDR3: CATSREIPGLGADTQYF
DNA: TGTGCCACCAGCAGAGAAATACCGGGACTAGGCGCAGATACGCAGTATTTT

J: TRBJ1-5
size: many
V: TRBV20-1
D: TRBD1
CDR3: CSAGQGSNQPQHF
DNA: TGCAGTGCAGGACAGGGGAGCAATCAGCCCCAGCATTTT

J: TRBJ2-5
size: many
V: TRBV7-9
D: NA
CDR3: CASSLVGGLGLETQYF
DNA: TGTGCCAGCAGCTTGGTGGGGGGTCTGGGTCTGGAGACCCAGTACTTC

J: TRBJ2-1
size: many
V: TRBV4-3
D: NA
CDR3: CASSQEFVAPLEQFF
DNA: TGCGCCAGCAGCCAAGAATTCGTAGCGCCACTGGAGCAGTTCTTC

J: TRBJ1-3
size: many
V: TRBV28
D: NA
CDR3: CASSFLTELDSGNTIYF
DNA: TGTGCCAGCAGTTTTCTCACAGAACTCGACTCTGGAAACACCATATATTTT

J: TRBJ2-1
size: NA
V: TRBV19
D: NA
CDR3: CASSILFTNYNEQFF
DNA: TGTGCCAGTAGTATTCTCTTTACCAATTATAATGAGCAGTTCTTC

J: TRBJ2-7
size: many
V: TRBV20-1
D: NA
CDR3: CSARRGGGFSYEQYF
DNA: TGCAGTGCTAGACGTGGGGGAGGCTTCTCCTACGAGCAGTACTTC

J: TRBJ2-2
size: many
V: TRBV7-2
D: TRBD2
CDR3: CASRSTSVTGELFF
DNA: TGTGCCAGCAGGTCTACTAGCGTTACCGGGGAGCTGTTTTTT

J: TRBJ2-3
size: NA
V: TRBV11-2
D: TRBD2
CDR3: CASSLGSGSWTDTQYF
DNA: TGTGCCAGCAGCTTAGGTAGCGGGAGTTGGACAGATACGCAGTATTTT

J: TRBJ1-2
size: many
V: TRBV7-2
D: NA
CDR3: CASTTKRDGGYTF
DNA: TGTGCCAGCACCACTAAGCGGGACGGTGGCTACACCTTC

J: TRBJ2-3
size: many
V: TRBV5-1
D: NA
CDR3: CASSLARVSTDTQYF
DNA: TGCGCCAGCAGCTTGGCTCGAGTAAGCACAGATACGCAGTATTTT

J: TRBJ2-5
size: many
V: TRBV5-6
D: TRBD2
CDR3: CASSRGRARQETQYF
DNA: TGTGCCAGCAGCCGTGGGAGGGCCCGCCAAGAGACCCAGTACTTC

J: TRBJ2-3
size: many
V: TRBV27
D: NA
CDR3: CATHGGLGTDTQYF
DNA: TGTGCCACCCACGGAGGACTGGGCACAGATACGCAGTATTTT

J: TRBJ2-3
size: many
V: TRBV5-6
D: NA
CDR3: CASSLTVGDYHSTDTQYF
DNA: TGTGCCAGCAGCTTGACGGTGGGCGACTACCATAGCACAGATACGCAGTATTTT

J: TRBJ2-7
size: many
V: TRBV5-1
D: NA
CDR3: CASSLQQGTDYEQYF
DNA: TGCGCCAGCAGCTTACAACAGGGTACGGACTATGAGCAGTACTTC